These T cell receptor beta chains were read from a single sample in a study of T cell responses to AZD1222 COVID-19 vaccine. Measured with immunoSEQ multiplex PCR; TCRdb has only the in-frame clones, and not every one. The profile shows about 270,000 clones, 94% of them singletons. This specimen consisted of peripheral blood, obtained 28 days after the second AZD1222 dose. The receptor source for this set is an adult who received the AZD1222 COVID-19 vaccine. The CDR3 runs from the conserved cysteine through the conserved F or W. Fields, in order: J gene, clone size, V gene, D gene, CDR3 protein, CDR3 DNA. D genes are given only for firm matches. Clone sizes are given selectively: once, few, many, or a class where the clone is expanded.

TRBJ2-7 many TRBV18 NA CASSPGLGSYEQYF TGTGCCAGCTCACCAGGGCTCGGTTCCTACGAGCAGTACTTC
TRBJ2-7 NA TRBV6-5 NA CASSRQDFYEQYF TGTGCCAGCAGTCGACAGGACTTTTACGAGCAGTACTTC
TRBJ1-4 once TRBV3-1/TRBV3-2 TRBD1 CASSLFGQGSGKLFF TGTGCCAGCAGCCTATTCGGACAGGGAAGTGGGAAACTGTTTTTT
TRBJ2-7 NA TRBV9 NA CASSGTAAEEQYF TGTGCCAGCAGCGGGACAGCTGCCGAAGAGCAGTACTTC
TRBJ1-1 NA TRBV7-9 NA CASSLDSKGTTEAFF TGTGCCAGCAGCTTAGATTCGAAAGGTACCACTGAAGCTTTCTTT
TRBJ2-7 NA TRBV20-1 NA CSASRPPEYF TGCAGTGCTAGCCGACCGCCCGAGTACTTC
TRBJ1-1 NA TRBV21-1 NA CASSTGLLNTEAFF TGTGCCAGCAGTACAGGACTCTTGAACACTGAAGCTTTCTTT
TRBJ2-6 NA TRBV4-1 TRBD1 CASSHPPTGTGANVLTF TGCGCCAGCAGCCACCCCCCGACAGGGACTGGGGCCAACGTCCTGACTTTC
TRBJ1-5 NA TRBV5-5 NA CASSLAAVGQPQHF TGTGCCAGCAGCTTGGCGGCGGTGGGTCAGCCCCAGCATTTT
TRBJ1-5 NA TRBV4-1 NA CASSPQGGQPQHF TGCGCCAGCAGCCCTCAGGGAGGGCAGCCCCAGCATTTT